The TCR beta chain under discussion was sequenced for a study of lymphopenia after photon versus proton radiotherapy. General study results and limits: Relative stability marked proton patients; photon patients lost diversity and naive cells. After the lymphocyte nadir, photon-treated repertoires showed oligoclonal expansion, especially of CD8+ Temra cells.

The CDR3 sequence is 18 residues long. CDR1 and CDR2 from the germline V gene are MDHEN and SYDVKM. Between the trimmed V and J ends, which lost 6 bases and 4 bases, there was a span of 24 bases. On this clone: The antigen is unknown.

Repertoires were generated with immunoSEQ multiplex PCR, while TCRdb's copy carries only in-frame clones and drops some. Here the sample spans 89,000 or so clones, approximately 82% being singletons. The chain carries TRBV28 and TRBJ1-4; TRBD1 might be the D (6 bases). Material: peripheral blood, obtained from a patient treated with proton-based radiotherapy. This TCR was sampled from a man between 60 and 75 years old with pancreatic cancer. The CDR3, as DNA: TGTGCCAGCAGCATACTAGGGCGTTGGGCAGGGGATAATGAAAAACTGTTTTTT. Its protein is CASSILGRWAGDNEKLFF.